This T cell receptor beta chain was obtained from a study of blood T cell repertoires in COVID-19. Study at large: T cells, B-cell-depleted T cells, or PBMCs provided the cDNA or gDNA that served as material.

Original processing methods: Reference gene primer amplification gave estimated nucleated cell counts. Profiled with immunoSEQ multiplex PCR; TCRdb holds only in-frame clones, not every one. V, J and clone size derive from that table, while D and trimming were established from the DNA sequence. The sample holds about 240,000 clones, about nine tenths seen once. The CDR3 is 13 residues long. Trimming removed 1 base from V and 7 bases from J; junction bases left unmatched: 0. Germline-derived CDR1 and CDR2 are SSHAT and FNYEAQ (reference sequence). Sequencing used peripheral blood. This receptor was taken from a man between 60 and 75 years old who had recovered from COVID-19. The J gene is TRBJ2-1, the V gene TRBV7-7; 8 bases map to TRBD1. This CDR3 reads CASSLDRGNEQFF. In nucleotides, the CDR3 is TGTGCCAGCAGCTTAGACAGGGGGAATGAGCAGTTCTTC.